This TCR beta chain was sequenced for a study of CXCR3-negative and CXCR3-positive naive CD8 T cells. On the study more broadly: With about 1.5 +/- 0.3 million reads per library, the TRB reads numbered about 150 million in total. Broader study findings: Comparison of naive CXCR3-negative and CXCR3-positive cells revealed similar TRBV-TRBJ usage, while memory cells differed. Naive subsets had comparable surface CD5, so TRB CDR3 properties gauged TCR strength. The TRB CDR3s that CXCR3-positive naive cells carried were more hydrophobic than those of CXCR3-negative naive cells.

As to this clonotype: Antigen unknown.

CDR1 is MGHDK and CDR2 is SYGVNS in the germline V gene. The CDR3 runs 14 residues. Carrying UMI labels, the TRB cDNA libraries were prepared through 5' RACE. One entry per CDR3 protein, without DNA, is what TCRdb gives after re-calling the 5' RACE reads. The sample data list approximately 100,000 distinct CDR3 sequences. Naive CD8+ T cells displayed a CD45RO-CCR7+CD27+CD95- phenotype. Sequenced material: naive CXCR3+ CD8+ T cells from blood. Subset noted: CD45RO-CCR7+CD27+CD95- naive CD8+ T cells expressing CXCR3 (TNR3+). This chain connects TRBV25-1 to TRBJ2-7; TCRdb calls TRBD1, which cannot be checked without DNA. The receptor's source is a human donor in good health. Some clones in this sample may be carry-over from other donors' samples. The CDR3 is CASSEMGGDDEQYF.